The clone carrying this T cell receptor beta chain was seen a few times. What it recognizes is unknown. The data belong to a study of identical twins. Overall study findings and caveats: Out-of-frame alpha sequences that twins shared showed excess low generation probability.

Each CDR3 protein gets one entry after TCRdb re-called the 5' RACE reads with MiXCR. The table has around 650,000 distinct CDR3 sequences, just over 7% seen once. Germline assignment: CDR1 DFQATT and CDR2 SNEGSKA (reference sequence). This CDR3 spans 15 amino acids. V gave up 3 bases and J gave up 7 bases; unmatched junction bases: 12. This sample was shared with a second study, whose subject was yellow fever vaccine responses in identical twins.

The receptor was isolated from a young woman in good health. Input material: PBMCs. The V call is TRBV20-1, the J call TRBJ1-5; 7 nucleotides line up with TRBD1. The CDR3 DNA reads TGCAGTGCTAGCCAAAACAGGGGAGAGCGGCAGCCCCAGCATTTT. Translated: CSASQNRGERQPQHF.